Shown below are 20 T cell receptor beta chains from a single sample sequenced in a study of cytomegalovirus exposure and HLA in healthy donors. PCR was performed using 60 Vbeta and 13 Jbeta primers. Method: immunoSEQ multiplex PCR; TCRdb's copy keeps in-frame clones and lacks some. The sample carries around 200,000 clones, roughly 78% recorded once. Sequencing was performed on PBMCs. These TCRs come from a boy aged 10-17 years in good health and CMV-seronegative.

For the CDR3, the DNA is TGTGCCAGCAGCGTAGCCGGGACAGGGGGACCTGGCTACACCTTC. It encodes CASSVAGTGGPGYTF. The V gene is TRBV9, the J gene TRBJ1-2; TRBD1 matches at 11 bases. CDR1 and CDR2 (germline): SGDLS, YYNGEE. J was trimmed by 7 bases and V by 0 bases; bases with no gene match: 5. This CDR3 comprises 15 residues.

The chain combines TRBV19 with TRBJ1-1; D unresolved. The V gene's germline CDR1 is LNHDA and CDR2 SQIVND (reference sequence). Trimming pared 5 bases from V and 3 bases from J, leaving 10 bases between. The CDR3 sequence is 13 residues long. The CDR3, as DNA: TGTGCCAGTAGTCTCCGGAGGGACACTGAAGCTTTCTTT. It codes for CASSLRRDTEAFF.

The chain is built from TRBV19 and TRBJ2-7; TRBD1 aligns across 8 bases. Germline V lookup: CDR1 LNHDA, CDR2 SQIVND (reference sequence). V trimming: 4 bases; J trimming: 6 bases; junction bases outside the gene matches: 8. This CDR3 is 14 amino acids long. The CDR3 sequence: CASSTRTGLGEQYF. CDR3 sequence (DNA): TGTGCCAGTAGTACGCGGACAGGGCTTGGCGAGCAGTACTTC.

The count of this clone is one. This chain links TRBV9 with TRBJ2-7; 7 positions match TRBD1. CDR1 is SGDLS, CDR2 YYNGEE, per germline. The CDR3 contains 13 residues. V was clipped by 1 base and J by 5 bases; unmatched bases: 3. The CDR3 loop reads CASSVTGENEQYF. The CDR3 DNA reads as TGTGCCAGCAGCGTAACAGGGGAGAACGAGCAGTACTTC.

This clone was observed a single time. This CDR3 is missing its conserved last phenylalanine or tryptophan, likely due to a read error. This sequence joins TRBV5-1 and TRBJ1-1, with D possibly being TRBD1 (6 bases). The CDR3 has 15 amino acids. Trimming left V 4 bases short and J 3 bases short, with 16 bases between. The germline CDR1 and CDR2 sequences are SGHRS and YFSETQ. As DNA, the CDR3 is TGCGCCAGCAGCGCGACCCGTACAGGGCACACTGAAGCTTTCTTG. It yields the protein CASSATRTGHTEAFL.

The chain uses TRBV11-2 and TRBJ2-7, with TRBD1 as a possible D gene (5 bases). V lost 0 bases, J lost 2 bases, and 11 bases lay in between. CDR3 length: 15 residues. Per germline, CDR1 SGHAT and CDR2 FQNNGV. CDR3 sequence: CASSLEWTQTYEQYF. CDR3 sequence (DNA): TGTGCCAGCAGCTTAGAGTGGACACAGACCTACGAGCAGTACTTC.

The chain joins TRBV7-9 to TRBJ1-2; D remains ambiguous. The CDR3 runs to 15 residues. Germline CDR1 is SEHNR and CDR2 is FQNEAQ (reference sequence). The V end was cut by 1 base, the J end by 2 bases, with 11 bases between. The DNA of the CDR3 is TGTGCCAGCAGCTTAGTTACAGACCTCAACTATGGCTACACCTTC. This encodes CASSLVTDLNYGYTF. Variable domain in full (rest from reference TRBV7-9 and TRBJ1-2): DTGVSQNPRHKITKRGQNVTFRCDPISEHNRLYWYRQTLGQGPEFLTYFQNEAQLEKSRLLSDRFSAERPKGSFSTLEIQRTEQGDSAMYLCASSLVTDLNYGYTFGSGTRLTVV.

The genes are TRBV28 and TRBJ2-1, with 9 positions matching TRBD1. Germline V gene sequence: CDR1 MDHEN, CDR2 SYDVKM. J gave up 5 bases and V 2 bases, and 7 bases lay outside the gene matches. The CDR3 covers 16 residues. The CDR3 protein is CASSLPDRGGDNEQFF. DNA for the CDR3: TGTGCCAGCAGTTTACCGGACAGGGGTGGGGACAATGAGCAGTTCTTC.

The V gene is TRBV11-3, the J gene TRBJ1-2; possible D gene TRBD1, 6 bases. Germline V gives CDR1 SGHNT, CDR2 YENEEA. The V end lost 3 bases, the J end lost 3 bases, and 14 bases lay between the germline ends. This CDR3 spans 15 amino acids. CDR3 region: CASSFTGLNHYGYTF. DNA for the CDR3: TGTGCCAGCAGCTTTACAGGGTTGAATCACTATGGCTACACCTTC.

The chain has TRBV9 and TRBJ2-5; maybe TRBD2 (5 bases). The CDR3 has 13 residues. Trimming removed 1 base from V and 1 base from J, with 5 bases in between. Germline-derived CDR1 and CDR2 are SGDLS and YYNGEE. CDR3 sequence (DNA): TGTGCCAGCAGCGTACGGGGCCAAGAGACCCAGTACTTC. It codes for CASSVRGQETQYF.

Regarding this clone: Other DNA sequences in this sample translate to the same CDR3. The chain is built from TRBV5-1 and TRBJ1-1, with 7 nucleotides matching TRBD1. Germline CDR1 reads SGHRS; CDR2 reads YFSETQ. The CDR3 runs to 18 residues. Unmatched junction bases numbered 12, after V lost 0 bases and J lost 1 base. DNA of the CDR3: TGCGCCAGCAGCTTGGCCGTGAGGGACAGAGTTACGAACACTGAAGCTTTCTTT. It is translated as CASSLAVRDRVTNTEAFF.

Comments on this clone: One junction end does not reproduce the germline sequence, and a read error may be involved. This chain joins TRBV10-3 and TRBJ2-5; 7 nucleotides align to TRBD1. Germline assignment: CDR1 ENHRY and CDR2 SYGVKD. The CDR3 is 13 residues long. In DNA, the CDR3 is TGTGCCACAACGGGACAGCCTAAAGAGGCCCAGTACTTC. Amino acids: CATTGQPKEAQYF.

The chain has TRBV4-3 and TRBJ1-2; D unresolved. This CDR3 is built from 15 residues. Germline V lookup: CDR1 LGHNA, CDR2 YSLEER. Trimming took 4 bases from V and 5 from J, leaving 17 bases between them. The CDR3 sequence is CASSPDTQFSYGYTF. The CDR3 nucleotides are TGCGCCAGCAGCCCTGACACGCAGTTCTCATATGGCTACACCTTC.

The chain uses TRBV10-3 and TRBJ1-2; D perhaps matches TRBD1 (5 bases). V was trimmed by 4 bases and J by 8 bases, leaving 11 bases between them. Per germline, CDR1 ENHRY and CDR2 SYGVKD. This CDR3 region has 12 residues. CDR3 DNA: TGTGCCATCAGTGTCCAGGGATCCGGCTACACCTTC. Translated: CAISVQGSGYTF.

Here the CDR3 DNA reads TGTGCCAGCTCTGGGGGCCCCCGACAGCCCCAGCATTTT. It is translated as CASSGGPRQPQHF. J is TRBJ1-5 and V is TRBV7-2; tentative D call: TRBD1 (6 bases). Germline lookup yields CDR1 SGHTA and CDR2 FQGNSA. This CDR3 is 13 amino acids long. Trimming removed 8 bases from V and 7 bases from J, with 15 bases in between.

This clone has only a few counts. The CDR3 nucleotides are TGTGCCAGCAGCTTAACAGGGGGCTACGAGCAGTACTTC. This translates into CASSLTGGYEQYF. The J gene is TRBJ2-7, the V gene TRBV7-6; 8 bases line up with TRBD1. Germline CDR1 is SGHVS and CDR2 is FNYEAQ. This CDR3 is built from 13 residues. The ends lost 2 bases at V and 3 bases at J; junction bases unmatched: 0.

V and J are TRBV29-1 and TRBJ2-2; 10 positions match TRBD1. The germline V gene has CDR1 SQVTM and CDR2 ANQGSEA. Germline trimming cut 4 bases from V and 2 bases from J; bases unmatched to any gene: 4. The CDR3 totals 15 residues. The CDR3 loop reads CSVVTGGVNTGELFF. CDR3 DNA sequence: TGCAGCGTTGTGACAGGGGGCGTCAACACCGGGGAGCTGTTTTTT.

The rearrangement links TRBV11-2 to TRBJ2-7, with 10 positions matching TRBD1. Germline CDR1 is SGHAT and CDR2 is FQNNGV. Losses at the gene ends were 10 bases for V and 4 bases for J; bases not matched to a gene: 4. The CDR3 is 12 residues long. CDR3 sequence (DNA): TGTGCCATCGGACAGGGGGTGTACGAGCAGTACTTC. Amino acid sequence: CAIGQGVYEQYF.

This chain connects TRBV9 to TRBJ2-7; TRBD2 aligns across 9 bases. Trimming at V came to 2 bases and at J to 5 bases, leaving 2 bases not matched to a gene. CDR1 is SGDLS, CDR2 YYNGEE, per germline. The CDR3 loop spans 13 amino acids. The CDR3 region is CASSVGTSHEQYF. In nucleotides, the CDR3 is TGTGCCAGCAGCGTGGGGACTAGCCACGAGCAGTACTTC.

This clone appeared once. This sequence joins TRBV5-1 and TRBJ2-3; 14 bases agree with TRBD2. The germline V gene has CDR1 SGHRS and CDR2 YFSETQ. The CDR3 extends over 16 amino acids. J was trimmed by 5 bases and V by 4 bases; bases with no gene match: 6. The CDR3 DNA is TGCGCCAGCAGCCGGACTAGCGGGAGGATGAAAGATACGCAGTATTTT. Translation gives CASSRTSGRMKDTQYF.